A selection of T cell receptor beta chains follows, all from one sample in a study of CD8+ T cells in alopecia areata. Only in-frame clones appear in the TCRdb table, and some are missing; sequencing was by immunoSEQ multiplex PCR. The data contain more than 130,000 clones, 65% to 90% of them seen just once; the ten biggest clones take up roughly 25%. Sequenced material: CD8+ T cells sorted from blood, taken at week 4, from a patient treated with tofacitinib. These receptors came from a human donor with alopecia areata. Both conserved end residues are part of each CDR3. D genes are given only for firm matches. The size field is filled for only some rows; it gives once, few, many or a size class.

clone_size: NA
d_call: TRBD1
j_call: TRBJ2-3
v_call: TRBV7-9
cdr3_nt: TGTGCCAGCAGCTTACTGGACAGGGACCCAGATACGCAGTATTTT
cdr3_aa: CASSLLDRDPDTQYF

clone_size: NA
d_call: NA
j_call: TRBJ2-7
v_call: TRBV6-5
cdr3_nt: TGTGCCAGCAGTTACTCGACGGGGGACGAGCAGTACTTC
cdr3_aa: CASSYSTGDEQYF

clone_size: NA
d_call: NA
j_call: TRBJ1-6
v_call: TRBV4-1
cdr3_nt: TGCGCCAGCAGCCAAGTTCGCCTGAGGGATTCACCCCTCCACTTT
cdr3_aa: CASSQVRLRDSPLHF

clone_size: NA
d_call: NA
j_call: TRBJ2-7
v_call: TRBV10-3
cdr3_nt: TGTGCCATCAGCGAAACAGGTCCGGGCGAGCAGTACTTC
cdr3_aa: CAISETGPGEQYF

clone_size: NA
d_call: NA
j_call: TRBJ1-1
v_call: TRBV29-1
cdr3_nt: TGCAGCGTTGATCGGGGGAACACTGAAGCTTTCTTT
cdr3_aa: CSVDRGNTEAFF

clone_size: NA
d_call: NA
j_call: TRBJ2-3
v_call: TRBV7-9
cdr3_nt: TGTGCCAGCAGCTCGGGACTTAACCCCACAGATACGCAGTATTTT
cdr3_aa: CASSSGLNPTDTQYF

clone_size: NA
d_call: NA
j_call: TRBJ2-2
v_call: TRBV19
cdr3_nt: TGTGCCAGTAGTTTTCAGATCACCGGGGAGCTGTTTTTT
cdr3_aa: CASSFQITGELFF

clone_size: NA
d_call: TRBD1
j_call: TRBJ1-5
v_call: TRBV19
cdr3_nt: TGTGCCCAAGTATCAGAGGGGGCTATAAATCAGCCCCAGCATTTT
cdr3_aa: CAQVSEGAINQPQHF

clone_size: NA
d_call: NA
j_call: TRBJ2-2
v_call: TRBV4-3
cdr3_nt: TGCGCCAGCAGCCGGGGGGTAGACACCGGGGAGCTGTTTTTT
cdr3_aa: CASSRGVDTGELFF

clone_size: NA
d_call: TRBD1
j_call: TRBJ1-6
v_call: TRBV7-6
cdr3_nt: TGTGCCAGCAGCTTAGGACAGGGGGCGGATTCACCCCTCCACTTT
cdr3_aa: CASSLGQGADSPLHF

clone_size: NA
d_call: NA
j_call: TRBJ2-3
v_call: TRBV7-9
cdr3_nt: TGTGCCAGCAGCTTACTCTCAGATACGCAGTATTTT
cdr3_aa: CASSLLSDTQYF

clone_size: NA
d_call: NA
j_call: TRBJ1-6
v_call: TRBV30
cdr3_nt: TGTGCCTGGAGTTTTAATTCACCCCTCCACTTT
cdr3_aa: CAWSFNSPLHF

clone_size: NA
d_call: TRBD2
j_call: TRBJ2-3
v_call: TRBV7-9
cdr3_nt: TGTGCCAGCAGCTTAGAAGGAGCGGGGGGGCCAGATACGCAGTATTTT
cdr3_aa: CASSLEGAGGPDTQYF

clone_size: NA
d_call: NA
j_call: TRBJ2-7
v_call: TRBV6-5
cdr3_nt: TGTGCCAGCAGTTACTCTTTAGAAGGCGAGCAGTACTTC
cdr3_aa: CASSYSLEGEQYF

clone_size: NA
d_call: NA
j_call: TRBJ2-7
v_call: TRBV30
cdr3_nt: TGTGCCTGGAGTGTATCGGACCTGTCCGACGAGCAGTACTTC
cdr3_aa: CAWSVSDLSDEQYF

clone_size: few
d_call: NA
j_call: TRBJ2-7
v_call: TRBV7-9
cdr3_nt: TGTGCCAGCAGCTCTCCTTCCCGGCTGTACTACGAGCAGTACTTC
cdr3_aa: CASSSPSRLYYEQYF

clone_size: NA
d_call: NA
j_call: TRBJ2-5
v_call: TRBV9
cdr3_nt: TGTGCCAGCTGCGGAGGGGATGGGGCGGGGGAGACCCAGTACTTC
cdr3_aa: CASCGGDGAGETQYF

clone_size: NA
d_call: NA
j_call: TRBJ2-1
v_call: TRBV19
cdr3_nt: TGTGCCAGTAGTCTCCACTTGCAAGGTGAGCAGTTCTTC
cdr3_aa: CASSLHLQGEQFF

clone_size: NA
d_call: TRBD1
j_call: TRBJ1-5
v_call: TRBV5-5
cdr3_nt: TGTGCCAGCAGTTTGGGACAGGGCCCACAGCCCCAGCATTTT
cdr3_aa: CASSLGQGPQPQHF

clone_size: NA
d_call: TRBD2
j_call: TRBJ2-6
v_call: TRBV5-1
cdr3_nt: TGCGCCAGCAGCCCCGATCGACTAGCGGGGGACTTGGGTGGGGCCAACGTCCTGACTTTC
cdr3_aa: CASSPDRLAGDLGGANVLTF

clone_size: NA
d_call: TRBD2
j_call: TRBJ2-7
v_call: TRBV6-6
cdr3_nt: TGTGCCAGCAGTTACACTAGCGGGGGGACCTACGAGCAGTACTTC
cdr3_aa: CASSYTSGGTYEQYF

clone_size: once
d_call: NA
j_call: TRBJ1-1
v_call: TRBV29-1
cdr3_nt: TGCAGCGTTGAACAGTTACTAGAAGCTTTCTTT
cdr3_aa: CSVEQLLEAFF

clone_size: medium-sized
d_call: NA
j_call: TRBJ1-5
v_call: TRBV7-9
cdr3_nt: TGTGCCAGCAGCGACTTCACAGTGACGAGCAATCAGCCCCAGCATTTT
cdr3_aa: CASSDFTVTSNQPQHF

clone_size: NA
d_call: NA
j_call: TRBJ1-6
v_call: TRBV5-1
cdr3_nt: TGCGCCAGCAGCTTTTGGGGGTATAATTCACCCCTCCACTTT
cdr3_aa: CASSFWGYNSPLHF

clone_size: NA
d_call: NA
j_call: TRBJ2-7
v_call: TRBV27
cdr3_nt: TGTGCCAGCAGTTCATCAGGTATCGAGCAGTACTTC
cdr3_aa: CASSSSGIEQYF

clone_size: NA
d_call: NA
j_call: TRBJ1-1
v_call: TRBV7-9
cdr3_nt: TGTGCCAGCAGCCTACAAGGGGCAGGGGCTGAAGCTTTCTTT
cdr3_aa: CASSLQGAGAEAFF

clone_size: NA
d_call: NA
j_call: TRBJ1-6
v_call: TRBV27
cdr3_nt: TGTGCCAGCAGTTCCAGGGGTACCTCACCCCTCCACTTT
cdr3_aa: CASSSRGTSPLHF

clone_size: NA
d_call: NA
j_call: TRBJ1-1
v_call: TRBV29-1
cdr3_nt: TGCAGCGTTGCGTCGGGACGGAACACTGAAGCTTTCTTT
cdr3_aa: CSVASGRNTEAFF

clone_size: NA
d_call: TRBD1
j_call: TRBJ2-7
v_call: TRBV4-1
cdr3_nt: TGCGCCAGCAGCCAAGAGTTACAGGGGGCGGGCGAGCAGTACTTC
cdr3_aa: CASSQELQGAGEQYF